These 29 T cell receptor beta chains originate from one sample sequenced in a study of blood T cell repertoires in COVID-19. The repertoire was sequenced with immunoSEQ multiplex PCR; TCRdb's copy has only in-frame clones and lacks some. The table includes around 240,000 clones, 86% detected once. Material: PBMCs or T cells enriched from blood (not recorded which). The receptors stem from a woman between 50 and 59 years old who had recovered from COVID-19.

The rearrangement joins TRBV30 to TRBJ1-1; 9 positions agree with TRBD1. The CDR3 consists of 16 residues. J was trimmed by 6 bases and V by 2 bases; bases with no gene match: 13. From germline, CDR1 is GTSNPN and CDR2 SVGIG (reference sequence). The CDR3 DNA follows: TGTGCCTGGAGTAATCTCACAGGGGGCCATTCCCCTGAAGCTTTCTTT. This gives the protein CAWSNLTGGHSPEAFF.

This sequence joins TRBV11-3 and TRBJ1-1, with D possibly TRBD1 on 6 matching bases. The CDR3 extends over 14 amino acids. Trimming removed 5 bases at V and 5 bases at J, with 15 bases between. Germline CDR1 and CDR2: SGHNT and YENEEA. CDR3 DNA: TGTGCCAGCAGCCAAGACAGGCAGGGGACTGAAGCTTTCTTT. The encoded protein is CASSQDRQGTEAFF.

The CDR3 region is CATSRVGGGYGYTF. CDR3 DNA: TGTGCCACCAGCAGAGTTGGGGGCGGCTATGGCTACACCTTC. The chain combines TRBV15 with TRBJ1-2; tentatively, D is TRBD1 (6 bases). V shed 1 base and J shed 4 bases, with 10 bases lying between them. The V gene's germline CDR1 is LNHNV and CDR2 YYDKDF (reference sequence). This CDR3 has 14 amino acids.

This clone was detected only once. This chain links TRBV7-6 with TRBJ2-1, with 8 bases that match TRBD2. The CDR3 extends over 15 amino acids. V was clipped by 2 bases and J by 2 bases; unmatched bases: 2. CDR1 and CDR2 from the germline V gene are SGHVS and FNYEAQ. The CDR3 loop is CASSLRGGTYNEQFF. CDR3 DNA: TGTGCCAGCAGCTTACGGGGGGGCACCTACAATGAGCAGTTCTTC.

V gene TRBV5-1 combines with J gene TRBJ1-2; D is possibly TRBD1 (6 bases). The V end lost 2 bases, the J end lost 8 bases, and 10 bases lay between the germline ends. This CDR3 has 12 amino acids. CDR1 and CDR2 (germline): SGHRS, YFSETQ. The CDR3 region has the DNA TGCGCCAGCAGCTTTTCACAGGGCGGCTACACCTTC. Encoded protein: CASSFSQGGYTF.

V gene TRBV5-6 combines with J gene TRBJ1-6; 9 positions agree with TRBD1. The CDR3 has 14 amino acids. The V and J ends lost 5 bases and 9 bases, in that order; junction bases with no gene match: 6. CDR1 and CDR2 from the germline V gene are SGHDT and YYEEEE. The CDR3 DNA sequence: TGTGCCAGCAGGGACAGGGGCGTAAGTTCACCCCTCCACTTT. It is translated as CASRDRGVSSPLHF. The full variable domain, in which reference TRBV5-6 and TRBJ1-6 provide the parts outside the CDR3, is DAGVTQSPTHLIKTRGQQVTLRCSPKSGHDTVSWYQQALGQGPQFIFQYYEEEERQRGNFPDRFSGHQFPNYSSELNVNALLLGDSALYLCASRDRGVSSPLHFGNGTRLTVT.

This chain links TRBV27 with TRBJ1-6; D remains ambiguous. CDR1 is MNHEY and CDR2 is SMNVEV in the germline V gene (reference sequence). This CDR3 is built from 14 residues. Trimming removed 3 bases from V and 5 bases from J, with 8 bases in between. The CDR3 sequence is CASSLRLNNSPLHF. The CDR3 DNA is TGTGCCAGCAGTTTGCGTCTTAATAATTCACCCCTCCACTTT.

The chain combines TRBV6-5 with TRBJ1-4; D is possibly TRBD1 (6 bases). The CDR3 contains 14 residues. CDR1 is MNHEY and CDR2 is SVGAGI in the germline V gene. V gave up 6 bases and J gave up 4 bases, with 12 bases separating them. Written as DNA, the CDR3 is TGTGCCAGCAGCCGGACAGCTATTAATGAAAAACTGTTTTTT. It yields the protein CASSRTAINEKLFF.

The chain combines TRBV28 with TRBJ2-1, with D tentatively TRBD2 (5 bases). CDR3 length: 14 residues. The germline V gene has CDR1 MDHEN and CDR2 SYDVKM. Trimming cost V 4 bases and J 3 bases, with 10 bases left between them. The CDR3 DNA sequence: TGTGCCAGCAGTTCAGGACTCTTCTACAATGAGCAGTTCTTC. Its translation: CASSSGLFYNEQFF.

V and J are TRBV3-1 (or the pseudogene TRBV3-2) and TRBJ2-7; 8 positions match TRBD2. Per germline, CDR1 LGHDT and CDR2 YNNKEL (reference sequence). This CDR3 is built from 14 residues. V gave up 3 bases and J gave up 7 bases; unmatched junction bases: 8. This chain's CDR3 is CASSHLSGSREQYF. The CDR3 coding sequence is TGTGCCAGCAGCCATCTAAGCGGGAGTAGGGAGCAGTACTTC.

This chain joins TRBV24-1 and TRBJ1-2; D might be TRBD1 (5 bases). The CDR3 has 12 residues. Germline values: CDR1 KGHDR, CDR2 SFDVKD. Trimming shortened V by 10 bases and J by 1 base, and 9 bases separated the two germline ends. The chain's CDR3 is CATADSNYGYTF. CDR3 DNA sequence: TGTGCCACGGCAGACAGTAACTATGGCTACACCTTC.

The rearrangement links TRBV24-1 to TRBJ2-3; TRBD2 agrees at 8 bases. V shed 9 bases, J shed 4 bases, and the junction held 5 bases outside the gene matches. The CDR3 contains 13 residues. Germline V CDR1 and CDR2: KGHDR, SFDVKD. The CDR3 loop reads CATGAGVSDTQYF. The CDR3 nucleotides are TGTGCCACCGGAGCGGGGGTGTCAGATACGCAGTATTTT.

J is TRBJ2-3 and V is TRBV2; 13 bases are a match to TRBD2. The V gene's germline CDR1 is SNHLY and CDR2 FYNNEI. With 8 bases clipped from V and 5 bases from J, the junction kept 10 bases outside the gene matches. CDR3 length equals 16 residues. The CDR3 is CASGGGLAGAKDTQYF. In DNA, the CDR3 is TGTGCCAGCGGAGGTGGACTAGCGGGAGCGAAAGATACGCAGTATTTT.

V and J are TRBV7-9 and TRBJ1-6; D gene uncertain. V lost 1 base, J lost 9 bases, and 7 bases lay in between. Per germline, CDR1 SEHNR and CDR2 FQNEAQ (reference sequence). The CDR3 covers 13 residues. DNA of the CDR3: TGTGCCAGCAGCTTAGAGGGAGGTTCACCCCTCCACTTT. As protein: CASSLEGGSPLHF.

The chain uses TRBV5-5 and TRBJ1-6; D ambiguous. The CDR3 contains 15 residues. V lost 0 bases and J lost 8, with 12 bases in between. Germline V gene lookup returns CDR1 SGHKS and CDR2 YYEKEE (reference sequence). This CDR3 is CASSLALGYDSPLHF. The CDR3 DNA follows: TGTGCCAGCAGCTTGGCCCTAGGATACGATTCACCCCTCCACTTT. Full variable domain (remainder filled in from reference TRBV5-5 and TRBJ1-6): DAGVTQSPTHLIKTRGQQVTLRCSPISGHKSVSWYQQVLGQGPQFIFQYYEKEERGRGNFPDRFSARQFPNYSSELNVNALLLGDSALYLCASSLALGYDSPLHFGNGTRLTVT.

The CDR3 DNA reads TGTGCCAGCAGCCAAGAAGGAGCCACCGGGGAGCTGTTTTTT. Amino acids: CASSQEGATGELFF. The genes are TRBV3-1 (or the pseudogene TRBV3-2) and TRBJ2-2; D ambiguous. With 0 bases removed from V and 4 bases from J, the gap between germline ends came to 6 bases. Looked up from germline, CDR1 is LGHDT and CDR2 is YNNKEL (reference sequence). This CDR3 is built from 14 residues.

This clone was seen once. The chain has TRBV29-1 and TRBJ1-4, with 8 positions matching TRBD1. This CDR3 comprises 13 residues. Germline V CDR1 and CDR2: SQVTM, ANQGSEA. V lost 7 bases to trimming and J lost 2 bases; unmatched junction nucleotides: 3. CDR3 amino acids: CSGGDRTNEKLFF. Written as DNA, the CDR3 is TGCAGCGGAGGGGACAGGACTAATGAAAAACTGTTTTTT.

V and J are TRBV29-1 and TRBJ1-1; 10 bases align to TRBD1. Germline-derived CDR1 and CDR2 are SQVTM and ANQGSEA. After removal of 3 bases from V and 0 bases from J, the junction contained 7 bases not matched to a gene. CDR3 size: 16 residues. The CDR3, as DNA: TGCAGCGTTGATCGGGGACAGGGGCGTTTGAACACTGAAGCTTTCTTT. It yields the protein CSVDRGQGRLNTEAFF. Full variable domain (rest looked up from reference TRBV29-1 and TRBJ1-1): SAVISQKPSRDICQRGTSLTIQCQVDSQVTMMFWYRQQPGQSLTLIATANQGSEATYESGFVIDKFPISRPNLTFSTLTVSNMSPEDSSIYLCSVDRGQGRLNTEAFFGQGTRLTVV.

This chain uses TRBV19 with TRBJ2-7; TRBD1 agrees at 8 bases. Germline CDR1 reads LNHDA; CDR2 reads SQIVND (reference sequence). The CDR3 spans 15 residues. Losses at the gene ends were 5 bases for V and 3 bases for J; bases not matched to a gene: 9. DNA of the CDR3: TGTGCCAGTAGTTTCCGAGACAGGGGAAGCTACGAGCAGTACTTC. The encoded protein is CASSFRDRGSYEQYF. The whole variable domain, remainder taken from reference TRBV19 and TRBJ2-7, is DGGITQSPKYLFRKEGQNVTLSCEQNLNHDAMYWYRQDPGQGLRLIYYSQIVNDFQKGDIAEGYSVSREKKESFPLTVTSAQKNPTAFYLCASSFRDRGSYEQYFGPGTRLTVT.

The chain is built from TRBV29-1 and TRBJ1-1; the D is unclear. The CDR3 runs 12 residues. In germline, CDR1 is SQVTM, CDR2 ANQGSEA. The ends were cut back, 5 bases at V and 1 base at J, with 8 bases in the middle. The chain's CDR3 is CSVLLWNTEAFF. The CDR3 DNA reads as TGCAGCGTTCTTTTGTGGAACACTGAAGCTTTCTTT.

The chain is built from TRBV10-2 and TRBJ2-1; TRBD1 matches at 9 bases. From germline, CDR1 is WSHSY and CDR2 SAAADI. Trimming removed 7 bases from V and 0 bases from J; junction bases left unmatched: 7. The CDR3 covers 16 residues. The CDR3 DNA follows: TGCGCCAGCATGGGACAGGGACCCCACTCCTACAATGAGCAGTTCTTC. It specifies CASMGQGPHSYNEQFF.

The chain has TRBV19 and TRBJ2-7, with D possibly matching TRBD2 (5 bases). Between the trimmed V and J ends, which lost 4 bases and 2 bases, there was a span of 18 bases. Germline V gives CDR1 LNHDA, CDR2 SQIVND (reference sequence). The CDR3 has 16 residues. In DNA, the CDR3 is TGTGCCAGTAGTACACTATTTAGGGCCGGGACCTACGAGCAGTACTTC. The encoded protein is CASSTLFRAGTYEQYF. The full variable domain, rest sourced from reference TRBV19 and TRBJ2-7, is DGGITQSPKYLFRKEGQNVTLSCEQNLNHDAMYWYRQDPGQGLRLIYYSQIVNDFQKGDIAEGYSVSREKKESFPLTVTSAQKNPTAFYLCASSTLFRAGTYEQYFGPGTRLTVT.

V is TRBV18 and J is TRBJ1-1; D gene uncertain. The germline V gene encodes CDR1 KGHSH and CDR2 LQKENI. The V end was cut by 3 bases, the J end by 3 bases, with 14 bases between. The CDR3 covers 15 residues. The CDR3 region is CASSPPSLSDTEAFF. CDR3 DNA sequence: TGTGCCAGCTCACCCCCCTCACTGAGTGACACTGAAGCTTTCTTT.

V gene TRBV28 combines with J gene TRBJ1-5; 9 bases match TRBD1. The CDR3 has 17 amino acids. The J segment lost 3 bases and the V segment lost 7 bases, leaving 13 bases of the junction unmatched. CDR1 and CDR2 from the germline V gene are MDHEN and SYDVKM. The CDR3 protein is CASITGGAWASNQPQHF. As DNA, the CDR3 is TGTGCCAGCATAACAGGGGGCGCGTGGGCCTCCAATCAGCCCCAGCATTTT. The complete variable domain, with remaining parts taken from reference TRBV28 and TRBJ1-5, reads DVKVTQSSRYLVKRTGEKVFLECVQDMDHENMFWYRQDPGLGLRLIYFSYDVKMKEKGDIPEGYSVSREKKERFSLILESASTNQTSMYLCASITGGAWASNQPQHFGDGTRLSIL.

The genes are TRBV15 and TRBJ1-1, with D possibly being TRBD1 (5 bases). The CDR3 is 16 residues long. Trimming stripped 0 bases from V and 1 base from J, with 12 bases between. The V gene's germline CDR1 is LNHNV and CDR2 YYDKDF (reference sequence). The CDR3 sequence: CATSRDRGTTNTEAFF. Written as DNA, the CDR3 is TGTGCCACCAGCAGAGATCGGGGGACTACGAACACTGAAGCTTTCTTT.

The rearrangement joins TRBV7-9 to TRBJ1-2; D is unclear. The ends were cut back, 1 base at V and 3 bases at J, with 9 bases in the middle. This CDR3 has 14 residues. The germline V gene has CDR1 SEHNR and CDR2 FQNEAQ (reference sequence). CDR3 nucleotide sequence: TGTGCCAGCAGCTTAGGGTTAGTGGACTATGGCTACACCTTC. This encodes CASSLGLVDYGYTF.

The chain links TRBV7-2 to TRBJ2-7, with a tentative D call TRBD2 (6 bases). The V gene's germline CDR1 is SGHTA and CDR2 FQGNSA. V shed 5 bases and J shed 1 base, with 12 bases lying between them. This CDR3 comprises 14 residues. The CDR3 coding sequence is TGTGCCAGCAGCCGCGGGGAGAAGTCCTACGAGCAGTACTTC. Translating it yields CASSRGEKSYEQYF. The full variable domain, in which reference TRBV7-2 and TRBJ2-7 provide the parts outside the CDR3, is GAGVSQSPSNKVTEKGKDVELRCDPISGHTALYWYRQSLGQGLEFLIYFQGNSAPDKSGLPSDRFSAERTGGSVSTLTIQRTQQEDSAVYLCASSRGEKSYEQYFGPGTRLTVT.

This clone was detected only once. The CDR3 is CASSSQGARSTEAFF. In DNA, the CDR3 is TGTGCCAGCAGCTCACAGGGGGCGCGGAGCACTGAAGCTTTCTTT. The J gene is TRBJ1-1, the V gene TRBV7-3, with 9 bases matching TRBD1. The CDR3 has 15 residues. Germline V gives CDR1 SGHTA, CDR2 FQGTGA. J gave up 4 bases and V 4 bases, and 7 bases lay outside the gene matches.

The V call is TRBV7-2, the J call TRBJ1-1; 7 bases are shared with TRBD1. Germline-derived CDR1 and CDR2 are SGHTA and FQGNSA. The CDR3 has 15 residues. V dropped 5 bases and J dropped 2; count of bases not matched to a gene: 8. CDR3 loop: CASSLRQGLNTEAFF. CDR3 nucleotides: TGTGCCAGCAGCCTCCGACAGGGCCTAAACACTGAAGCTTTCTTT.